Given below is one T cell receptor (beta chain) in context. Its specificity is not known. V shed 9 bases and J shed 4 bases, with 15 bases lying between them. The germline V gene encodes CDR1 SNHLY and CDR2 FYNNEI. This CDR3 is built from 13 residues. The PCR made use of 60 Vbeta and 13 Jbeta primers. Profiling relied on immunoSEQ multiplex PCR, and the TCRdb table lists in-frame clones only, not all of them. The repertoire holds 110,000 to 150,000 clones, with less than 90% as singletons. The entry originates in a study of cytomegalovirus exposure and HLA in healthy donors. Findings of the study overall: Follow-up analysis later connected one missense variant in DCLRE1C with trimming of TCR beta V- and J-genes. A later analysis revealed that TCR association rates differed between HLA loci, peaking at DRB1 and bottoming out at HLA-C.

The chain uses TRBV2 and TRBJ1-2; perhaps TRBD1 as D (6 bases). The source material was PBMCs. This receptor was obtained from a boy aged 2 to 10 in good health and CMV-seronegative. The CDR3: CASNLRGSYGYTF. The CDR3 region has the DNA TGTGCCAGTAACCTCAGGGGATCCTATGGCTACACCTTC.